This T cell receptor beta chain came from a study of cytomegalovirus exposure and HLA in healthy donors. General study results and limits: Roughly uniform depth of sequencing across donors was assumed in presence/absence analyses.

Germline V lookup: CDR1 SEHNR, CDR2 FQNEAQ (reference sequence). The CDR3 consists of 18 residues. Trimming pared 2 bases from V and 0 bases from J, leaving 20 bases between. Comment on this clone: Its antigen is as yet unknown.

The PCR employed 60 Vbeta primers together with 13 Jbeta primers. Generated by immunoSEQ multiplex PCR, the TCRdb table keeps only in-frame clones and is missing some. In the table there are roughly 230,000 clones, roughly 78% of which are singletons. The clonotype was recovered from a boy aged 10-17 years in good health and CMV-seronegative. This rearrangement joins TRBV7-9 to TRBJ2-7; D may be TRBD2 (6 bases). Sequencing was performed on PBMCs. For the CDR3, the DNA is TGTGCCAGCAGCTTATATAGGGGTGGCGGGGCCAGCTCCTACGAGCAGTACTTC. Amino acid sequence: CASSLYRGGGASSYEQYF.